This entry lists 3 T cell receptor beta chains sequenced from one sample in a study of cytomegalovirus exposure and HLA in healthy donors. The PCR was carried out with 60 Vbeta primers and 13 Jbeta primers. Repertoires were generated with immunoSEQ multiplex PCR, while TCRdb's copy carries only in-frame clones and drops some. Of under 150,000 clones listed, 65% to 85% were seen once; the top ten hold roughly 5.9%. Sequenced input: PBMCs. These receptors all stem from a woman aged 25-40 years in good health and CMV-seropositive.

The V and J genes are TRBV5-6 and TRBJ2-1; D ambiguous. Germline V gene sequence: CDR1 SGHDT, CDR2 YYEEEE. V dropped 1 base and J dropped 9 bases, with 5 bases sitting between them. The CDR3 loop spans 11 amino acids. CDR3 region: CASSLIGEQFF. The CDR3 nucleotides are TGTGCCAGCAGCTTGATCGGTGAGCAGTTCTTC.

V is TRBV30 and J is TRBJ2-1; 10 bases are shared with TRBD2. V was clipped by 3 bases and J by 2 bases; unmatched bases: 4. The CDR3 has 15 residues. From germline, CDR1 is GTSNPN and CDR2 SVGIG (reference sequence). The CDR3 sequence is CAWSIAGGPYNEQFF. The CDR3 coding sequence is TGTGCCTGGAGCATAGCGGGAGGACCCTACAATGAGCAGTTCTTC.

The CDR3 spells CASGLDRDTQPRGERTGELFF. CDR3 sequence (DNA): TGTGCTAGTGGTTTGGACCGGGACACCCAACCCCGAGGAGAGAGAACCGGGGAGCTGTTTTTT. The chain joins TRBV12-5 to TRBJ2-2; D possibly corresponds to TRBD1 (6 bases). V lost 1 base and J lost 5, with 29 bases in between. The germline V gene has CDR1 LGHNT and CDR2 FRNRAP. The CDR3 is 21 amino acids. The variable domain in full, with the rest retrieved from reference TRBV12-5 and TRBJ2-2, is DARVTQTPRHKVTEMGQEVTMRCQPILGHNTVFWYRQTMMQGLELLAYFRNRAPLDDSGMPKDRFSAEMPDATLATLKIQPSEPRDSAVYFCASGLDRDTQPRGERTGELFFGEGSRLTVL.